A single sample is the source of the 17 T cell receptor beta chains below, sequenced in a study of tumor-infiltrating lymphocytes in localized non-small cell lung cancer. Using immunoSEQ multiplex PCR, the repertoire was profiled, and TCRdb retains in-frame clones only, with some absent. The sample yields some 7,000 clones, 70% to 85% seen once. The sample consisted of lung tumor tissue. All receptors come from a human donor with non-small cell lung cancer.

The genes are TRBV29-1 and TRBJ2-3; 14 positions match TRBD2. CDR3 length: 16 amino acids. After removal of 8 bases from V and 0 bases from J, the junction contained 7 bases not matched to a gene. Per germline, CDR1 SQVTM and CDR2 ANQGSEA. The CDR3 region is CSLSGTSGGSTDTQYF. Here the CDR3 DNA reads TGCAGCCTATCCGGGACTAGCGGGGGAAGCACAGATACGCAGTATTTT.

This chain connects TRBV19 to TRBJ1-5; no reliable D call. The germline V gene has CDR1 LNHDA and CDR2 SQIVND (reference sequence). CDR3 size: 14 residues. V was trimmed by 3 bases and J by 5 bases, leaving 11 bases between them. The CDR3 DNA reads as TGTGCCAGTAGTATGTCGAGTTTAGATCAGCCCCAGCATTTT. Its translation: CASSMSSLDQPQHF.

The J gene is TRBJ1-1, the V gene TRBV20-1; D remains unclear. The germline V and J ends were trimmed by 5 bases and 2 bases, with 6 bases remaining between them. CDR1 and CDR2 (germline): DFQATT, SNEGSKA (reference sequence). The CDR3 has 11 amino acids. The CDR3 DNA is TGCAGTGCTCCTCGTAACACTGAAGCTTTCTTT. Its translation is CSAPRNTEAFF.

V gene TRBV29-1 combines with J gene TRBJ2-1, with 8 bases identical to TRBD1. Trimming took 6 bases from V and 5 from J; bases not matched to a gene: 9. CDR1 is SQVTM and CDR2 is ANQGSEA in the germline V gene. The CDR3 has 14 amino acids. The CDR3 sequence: CSVPDRGIDNEQFF. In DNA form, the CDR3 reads TGCAGCGTCCCCGACAGGGGAATAGACAATGAGCAGTTCTTC.

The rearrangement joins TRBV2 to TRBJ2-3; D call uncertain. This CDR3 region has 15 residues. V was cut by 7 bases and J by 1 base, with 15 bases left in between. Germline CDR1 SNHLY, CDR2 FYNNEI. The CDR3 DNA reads TGTGCCAGCATCCGGACCACGTTAGGCACAGATACGCAGTATTTT. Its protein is CASIRTTLGTDTQYF.

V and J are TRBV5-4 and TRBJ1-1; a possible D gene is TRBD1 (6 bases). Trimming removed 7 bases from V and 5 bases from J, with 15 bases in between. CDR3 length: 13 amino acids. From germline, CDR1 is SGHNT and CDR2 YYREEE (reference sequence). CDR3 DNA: TGTGCCAGCGAAACACAGGGTTTTACTGAAGCTTTCTTT. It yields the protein CASETQGFTEAFF.

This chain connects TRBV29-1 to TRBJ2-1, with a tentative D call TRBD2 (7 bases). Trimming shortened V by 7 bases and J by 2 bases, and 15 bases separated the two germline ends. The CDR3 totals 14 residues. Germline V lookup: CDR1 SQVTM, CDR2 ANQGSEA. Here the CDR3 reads CSAKQRDTYNEQFF. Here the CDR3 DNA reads TGCAGCGCAAAACAGCGGGACACCTACAATGAGCAGTTCTTC.

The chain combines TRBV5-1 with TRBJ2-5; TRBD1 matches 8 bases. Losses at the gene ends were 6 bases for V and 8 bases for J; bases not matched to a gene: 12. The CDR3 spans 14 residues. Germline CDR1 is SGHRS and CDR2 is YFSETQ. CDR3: CASTIADRGLTQYF. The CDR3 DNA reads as TGCGCCAGCACCATCGCAGACAGGGGTTTAACCCAGTACTTC.

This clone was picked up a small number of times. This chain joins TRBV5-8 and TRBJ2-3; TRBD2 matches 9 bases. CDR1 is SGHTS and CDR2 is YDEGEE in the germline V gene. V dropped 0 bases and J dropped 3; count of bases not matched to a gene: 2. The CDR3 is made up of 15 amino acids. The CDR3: CASSLGGGATDTQYF. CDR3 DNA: TGTGCCAGCAGCTTGGGCGGGGGGGCGACAGATACGCAGTATTTT.

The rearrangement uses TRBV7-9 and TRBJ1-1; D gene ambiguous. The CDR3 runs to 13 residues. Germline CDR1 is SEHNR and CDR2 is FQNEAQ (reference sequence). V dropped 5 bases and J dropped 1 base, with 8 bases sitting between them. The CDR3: CASSAQWNTEAFF. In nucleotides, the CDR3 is TGTGCCAGCAGCGCGCAGTGGAACACTGAAGCTTTCTTT.

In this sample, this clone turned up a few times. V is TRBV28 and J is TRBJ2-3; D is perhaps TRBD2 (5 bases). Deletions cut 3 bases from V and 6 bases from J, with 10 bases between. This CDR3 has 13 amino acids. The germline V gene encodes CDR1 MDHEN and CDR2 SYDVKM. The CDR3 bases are TGTGCCAGCAGTTTGATCCAGCGGGATACGCAGTATTTT. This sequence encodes CASSLIQRDTQYF.

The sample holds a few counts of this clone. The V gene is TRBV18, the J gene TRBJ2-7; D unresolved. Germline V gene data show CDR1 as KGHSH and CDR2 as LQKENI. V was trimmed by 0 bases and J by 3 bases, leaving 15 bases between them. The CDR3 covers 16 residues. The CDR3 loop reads CASSPPKEDPNYEQYF. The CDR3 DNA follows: TGTGCCAGCTCACCACCGAAGGAAGACCCGAACTACGAGCAGTACTTC.

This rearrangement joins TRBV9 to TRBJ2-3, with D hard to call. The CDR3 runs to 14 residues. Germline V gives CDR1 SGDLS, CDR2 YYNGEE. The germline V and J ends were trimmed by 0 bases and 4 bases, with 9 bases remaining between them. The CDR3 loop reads CASSVATGADTQYF. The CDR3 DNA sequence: TGTGCCAGCAGCGTAGCTACCGGAGCAGATACGCAGTATTTT. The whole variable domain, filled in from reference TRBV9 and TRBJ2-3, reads DSGVTQTPKHLITATGQRVTLRCSPRSGDLSVYWYQQSLDQGLQFLIQYYNGEERAKGNILERFSAQQFPDLHSELNLSSLELGDSALYFCASSVATGADTQYFGPGTRLTVL.

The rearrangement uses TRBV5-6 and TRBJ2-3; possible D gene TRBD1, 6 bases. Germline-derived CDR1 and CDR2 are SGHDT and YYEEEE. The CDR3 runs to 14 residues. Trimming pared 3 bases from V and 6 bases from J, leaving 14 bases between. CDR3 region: CASSSGQGWDTQYF. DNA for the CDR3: TGTGCCAGCAGCTCCGGGCAGGGGTGGGATACGCAGTATTTT. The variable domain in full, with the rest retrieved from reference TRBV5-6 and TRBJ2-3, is DAGVTQSPTHLIKTRGQQVTLRCSPKSGHDTVSWYQQALGQGPQFIFQYYEEEERQRGNFPDRFSGHQFPNYSSELNVNALLLGDSALYLCASSSGQGWDTQYFGPGTRLTVL.

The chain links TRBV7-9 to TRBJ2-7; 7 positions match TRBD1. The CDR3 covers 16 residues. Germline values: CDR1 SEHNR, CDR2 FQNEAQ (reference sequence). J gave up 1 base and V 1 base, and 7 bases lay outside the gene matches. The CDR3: CASSLGDSAGSYEQYF. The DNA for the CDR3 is TGTGCCAGCAGCTTAGGGGACAGCGCAGGGTCCTACGAGCAGTACTTC.

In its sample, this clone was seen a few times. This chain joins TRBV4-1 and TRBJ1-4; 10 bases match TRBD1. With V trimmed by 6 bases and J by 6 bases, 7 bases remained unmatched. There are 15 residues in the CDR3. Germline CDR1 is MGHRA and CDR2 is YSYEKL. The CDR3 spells CASRLPGTGDEKLFF. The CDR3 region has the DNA TGCGCCAGCAGGCTACCCGGGACAGGGGATGAAAAACTGTTTTTT.

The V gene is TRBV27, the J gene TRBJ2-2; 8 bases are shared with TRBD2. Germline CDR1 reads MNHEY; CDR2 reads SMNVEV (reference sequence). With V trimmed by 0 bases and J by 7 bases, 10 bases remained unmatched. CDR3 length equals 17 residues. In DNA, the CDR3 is TGTGCCAGCAGTTTATCCTCCCCGTTAGCGGGGTTCGGGGAGCTGTTTTTT. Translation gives CASSLSSPLAGFGELFF.